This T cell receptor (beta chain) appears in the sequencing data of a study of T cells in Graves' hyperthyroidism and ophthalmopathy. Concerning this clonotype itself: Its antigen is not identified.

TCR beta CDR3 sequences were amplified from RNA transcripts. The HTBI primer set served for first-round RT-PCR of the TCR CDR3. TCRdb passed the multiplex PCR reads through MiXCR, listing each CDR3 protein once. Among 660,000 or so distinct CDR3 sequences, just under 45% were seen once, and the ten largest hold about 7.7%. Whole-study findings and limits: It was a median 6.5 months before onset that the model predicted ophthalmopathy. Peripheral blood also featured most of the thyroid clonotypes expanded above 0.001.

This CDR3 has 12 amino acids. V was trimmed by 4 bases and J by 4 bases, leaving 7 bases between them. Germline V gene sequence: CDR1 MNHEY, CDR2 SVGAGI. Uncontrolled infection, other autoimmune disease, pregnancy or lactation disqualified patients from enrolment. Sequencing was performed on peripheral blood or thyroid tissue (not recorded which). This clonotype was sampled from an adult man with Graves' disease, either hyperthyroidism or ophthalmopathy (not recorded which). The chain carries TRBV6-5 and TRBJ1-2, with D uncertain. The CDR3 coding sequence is TGTGCCAGCAGTTTAATTCCCTATGGCTACACCTTC. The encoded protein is CASSLIPYGYTF.